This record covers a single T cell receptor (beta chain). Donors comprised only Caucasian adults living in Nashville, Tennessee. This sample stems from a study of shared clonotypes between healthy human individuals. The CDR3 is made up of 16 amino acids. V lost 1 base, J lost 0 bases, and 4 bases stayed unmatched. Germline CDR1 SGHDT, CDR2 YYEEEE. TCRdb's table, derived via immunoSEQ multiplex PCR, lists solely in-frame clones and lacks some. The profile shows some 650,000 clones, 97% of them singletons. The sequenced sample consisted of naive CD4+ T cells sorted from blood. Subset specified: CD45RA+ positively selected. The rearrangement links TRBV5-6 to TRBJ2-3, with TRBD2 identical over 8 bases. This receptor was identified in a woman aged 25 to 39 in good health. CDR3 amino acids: CASSLTSGSSTDTQYF. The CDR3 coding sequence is TGTGCCAGCAGCTTGACTAGCGGATCTAGCACAGATACGCAGTATTTT.